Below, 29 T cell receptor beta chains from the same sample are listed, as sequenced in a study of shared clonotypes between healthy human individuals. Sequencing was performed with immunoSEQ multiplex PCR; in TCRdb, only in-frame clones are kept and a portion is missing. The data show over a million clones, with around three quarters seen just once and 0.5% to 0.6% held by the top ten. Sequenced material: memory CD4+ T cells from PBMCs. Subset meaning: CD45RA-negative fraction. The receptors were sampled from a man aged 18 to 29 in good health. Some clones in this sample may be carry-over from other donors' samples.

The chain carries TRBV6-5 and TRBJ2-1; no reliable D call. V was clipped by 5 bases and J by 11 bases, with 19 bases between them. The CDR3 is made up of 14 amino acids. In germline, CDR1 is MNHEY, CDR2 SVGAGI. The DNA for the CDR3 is TGTGCCAGCAGTACGGGCCCCACCGACCGGCAGCAGTTCTTC. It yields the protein CASSTGPTDRQQFF.

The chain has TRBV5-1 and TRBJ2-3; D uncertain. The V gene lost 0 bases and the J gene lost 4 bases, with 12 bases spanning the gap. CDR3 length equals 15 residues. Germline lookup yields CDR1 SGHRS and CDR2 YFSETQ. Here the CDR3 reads CASSLVPGWSDTQYF. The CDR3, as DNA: TGCGCCAGCAGCTTGGTACCCGGCTGGTCAGATACGCAGTATTTT.

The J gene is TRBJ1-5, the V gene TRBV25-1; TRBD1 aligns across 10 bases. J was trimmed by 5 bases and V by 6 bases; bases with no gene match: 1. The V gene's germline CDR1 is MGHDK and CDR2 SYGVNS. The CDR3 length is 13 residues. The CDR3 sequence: CASRGQGHQPQHF. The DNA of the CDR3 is TGTGCCAGCAGGGGACAGGGGCATCAGCCCCAGCATTTT. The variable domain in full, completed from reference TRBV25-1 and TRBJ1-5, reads EADIYQTPRYLVIGTGKKITLECSQTMGHDKMYWYQQDPGMELHLIHYSYGVNSTEKGDLSSESTVSRIRTEHFPLTLESARPSHTSQYLCASRGQGHQPQHFGDGTRLSIL.

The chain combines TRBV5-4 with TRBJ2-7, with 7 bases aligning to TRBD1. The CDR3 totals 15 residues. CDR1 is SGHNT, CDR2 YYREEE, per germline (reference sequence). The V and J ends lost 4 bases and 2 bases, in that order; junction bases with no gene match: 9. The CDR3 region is CASSAGQVKTYEQYF. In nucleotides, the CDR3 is TGTGCCAGCAGCGCCGGACAGGTAAAAACCTACGAGCAGTACTTC.

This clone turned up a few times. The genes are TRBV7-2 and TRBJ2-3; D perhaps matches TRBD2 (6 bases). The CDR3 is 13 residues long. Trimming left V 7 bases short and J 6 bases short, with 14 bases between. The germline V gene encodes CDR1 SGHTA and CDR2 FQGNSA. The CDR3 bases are TGTGCCAGCAAAAGGCGGGACGGGGATACGCAGTATTTT. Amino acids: CASKRRDGDTQYF.

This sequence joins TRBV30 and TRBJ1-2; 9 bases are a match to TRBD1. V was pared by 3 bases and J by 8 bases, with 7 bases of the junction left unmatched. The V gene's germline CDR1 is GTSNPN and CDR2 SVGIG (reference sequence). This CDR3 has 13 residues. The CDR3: CAWRMTGGQGYTF. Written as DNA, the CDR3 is TGTGCCTGGAGGATGACAGGGGGACAGGGCTACACCTTC.

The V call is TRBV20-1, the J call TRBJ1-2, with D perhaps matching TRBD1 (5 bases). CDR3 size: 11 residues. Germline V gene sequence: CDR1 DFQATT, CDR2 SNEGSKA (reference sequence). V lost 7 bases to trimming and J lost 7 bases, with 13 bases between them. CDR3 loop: CSGRGAGGYTF. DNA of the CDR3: TGCAGTGGTAGGGGCGCAGGTGGCTACACCTTC.

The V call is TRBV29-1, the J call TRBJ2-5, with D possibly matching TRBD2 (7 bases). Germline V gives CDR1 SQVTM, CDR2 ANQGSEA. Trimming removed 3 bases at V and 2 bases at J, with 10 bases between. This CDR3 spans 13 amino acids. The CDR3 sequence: CSVEGGRQETQYF. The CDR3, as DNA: TGCAGCGTTGAGGGGGGGCGGCAAGAGACCCAGTACTTC.

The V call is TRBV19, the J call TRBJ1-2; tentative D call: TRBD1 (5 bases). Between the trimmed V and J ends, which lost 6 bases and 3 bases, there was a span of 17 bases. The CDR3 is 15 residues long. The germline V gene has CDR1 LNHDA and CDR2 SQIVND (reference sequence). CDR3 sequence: CASSLMMGPHYGYTF. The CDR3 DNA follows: TGTGCCAGTAGCCTGATGATGGGGCCCCACTATGGCTACACCTTC.

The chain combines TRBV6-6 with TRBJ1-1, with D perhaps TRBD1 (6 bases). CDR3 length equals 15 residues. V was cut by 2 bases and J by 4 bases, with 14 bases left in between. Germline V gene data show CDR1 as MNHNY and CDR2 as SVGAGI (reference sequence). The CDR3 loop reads CASSYVRGAFTEAFF. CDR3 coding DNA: TGTGCCAGCAGTTACGTGCGGGGGGCGTTCACTGAAGCTTTCTTT.

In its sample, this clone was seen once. CDR3 residues: CASGRGDYYEQYF. The CDR3 coding sequence is TGTGCCAGCGGGAGGGGGGATTACTACGAGCAGTACTTC. This sequence joins TRBV6-6 and TRBJ2-7, with D maybe TRBD2 (7 bases). V dropped 8 bases and J dropped 3 bases, with 14 bases sitting between them. Germline V CDR1 and CDR2: MNHNY, SVGAGI (reference sequence). This CDR3 has 13 residues.

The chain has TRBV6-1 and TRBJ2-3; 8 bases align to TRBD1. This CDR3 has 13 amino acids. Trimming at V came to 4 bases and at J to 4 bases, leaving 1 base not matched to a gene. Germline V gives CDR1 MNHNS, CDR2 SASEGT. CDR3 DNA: TGTGCCAGCAGTGTACAGGGGGCAGATACGCAGTATTTT. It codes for CASSVQGADTQYF.

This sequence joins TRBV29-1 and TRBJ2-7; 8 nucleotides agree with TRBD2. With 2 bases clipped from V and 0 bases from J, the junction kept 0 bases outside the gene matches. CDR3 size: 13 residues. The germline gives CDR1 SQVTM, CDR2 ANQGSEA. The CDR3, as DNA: TGCAGCGTTGAAAGCGGGAGCTCCTACGAGCAGTACTTC. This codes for CSVESGSSYEQYF.

Here the CDR3 reads CAWSVEGTFVGQYF. The CDR3 nucleotides are TGTGCCTGGAGTGTAGAGGGGACATTCGTCGGGCAGTACTTC. The chain couples TRBV30 to TRBJ2-7; D possibly corresponds to TRBD1 (6 bases). Per germline, CDR1 GTSNPN and CDR2 SVGIG (reference sequence). This CDR3 spans 14 amino acids. Trimming took 0 bases from V and 9 from J, leaving 18 bases between them.

CDR3 amino acids: CASSRAGGFSETQYF. CDR3 coding DNA: TGTGCCAGCAGTAGGGCAGGGGGCTTTTCGGAGACCCAGTACTTC. V is TRBV6-1 and J is TRBJ2-5, with 8 bases aligning to TRBD1. In germline, CDR1 is MNHNS, CDR2 SASEGT. V was pared by 5 bases and J by 5 bases, with 10 bases of the junction left unmatched. The CDR3 length is 15 residues.

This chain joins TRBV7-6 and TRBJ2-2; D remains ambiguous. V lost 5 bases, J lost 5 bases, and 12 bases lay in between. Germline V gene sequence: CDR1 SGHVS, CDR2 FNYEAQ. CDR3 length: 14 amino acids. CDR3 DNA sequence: TGTGCCAGCAGCCAACAGTCCTGGACCGGGGAGCTGTTTTTT. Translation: CASSQQSWTGELFF.

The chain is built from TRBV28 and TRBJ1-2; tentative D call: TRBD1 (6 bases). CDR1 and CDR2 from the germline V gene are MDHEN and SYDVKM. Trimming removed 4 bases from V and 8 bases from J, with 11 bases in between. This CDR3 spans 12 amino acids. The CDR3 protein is CASSYRDYGYTF. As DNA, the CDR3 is TGTGCCAGCAGTTACAGGGATTACGGCTACACCTTC.

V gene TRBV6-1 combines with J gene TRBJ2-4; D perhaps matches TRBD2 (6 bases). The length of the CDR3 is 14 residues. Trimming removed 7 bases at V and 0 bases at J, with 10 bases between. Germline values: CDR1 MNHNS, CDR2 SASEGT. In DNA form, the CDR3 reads TGTGCCAGCACCCCGGGACTAGCCAAAAACATTCAGTACTTC. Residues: CASTPGLAKNIQYF.

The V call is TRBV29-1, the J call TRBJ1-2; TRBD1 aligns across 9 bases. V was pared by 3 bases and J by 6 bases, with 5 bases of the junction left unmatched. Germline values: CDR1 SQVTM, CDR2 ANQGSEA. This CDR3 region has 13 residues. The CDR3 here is CSVEQTGGNGYTF. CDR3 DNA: TGCAGCGTTGAGCAAACAGGGGGCAATGGCTACACCTTC.

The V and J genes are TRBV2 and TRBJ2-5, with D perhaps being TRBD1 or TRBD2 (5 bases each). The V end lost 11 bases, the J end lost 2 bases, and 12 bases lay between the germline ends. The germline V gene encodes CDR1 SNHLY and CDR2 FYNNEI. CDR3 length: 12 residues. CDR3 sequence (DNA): TGTGCCGGCCGGGACCTTCAAGAGACCCAGTACTTC. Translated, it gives CAGRDLQETQYF.

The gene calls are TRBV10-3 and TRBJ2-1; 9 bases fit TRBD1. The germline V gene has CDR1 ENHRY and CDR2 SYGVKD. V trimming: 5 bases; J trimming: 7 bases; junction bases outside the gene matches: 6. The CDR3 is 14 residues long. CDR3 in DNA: TGTGCCATCAGTCCACAGGGGGCGCTGAATGAGCAGTTCTTC. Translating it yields CAISPQGALNEQFF.

CDR3 coding DNA: TGCGCCAGCAACATGGGACAGGGTAGTGGCTACACCTTC. Translated, it gives CASNMGQGSGYTF. The chain combines TRBV5-1 with TRBJ1-2; 9 positions match TRBD1. From germline, CDR1 is SGHRS and CDR2 YFSETQ. Losses at the gene ends were 6 bases for V and 7 bases for J; bases not matched to a gene: 7. There are 13 residues in the CDR3.

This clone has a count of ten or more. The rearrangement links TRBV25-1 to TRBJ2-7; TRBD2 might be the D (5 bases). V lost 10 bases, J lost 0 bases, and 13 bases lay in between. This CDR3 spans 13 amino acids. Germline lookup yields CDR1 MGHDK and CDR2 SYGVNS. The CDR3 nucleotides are TGTGCCACCGGAGGCCCTAGCTCCTACGAGCAGTACTTC. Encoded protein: CATGGPSSYEQYF.

The CDR3 loop is CASSLLTSVASEQFF. CDR3 sequence (DNA): TGCGCCAGCAGCTTGCTCACTAGCGTCGCAAGTGAGCAGTTCTTC. V and J are TRBV5-1 and TRBJ2-1, with 7 bases lining up with TRBD2. This CDR3 has 15 residues. The ends lost 1 base at V and 9 bases at J; junction bases unmatched: 10. Germline V gives CDR1 SGHRS, CDR2 YFSETQ.

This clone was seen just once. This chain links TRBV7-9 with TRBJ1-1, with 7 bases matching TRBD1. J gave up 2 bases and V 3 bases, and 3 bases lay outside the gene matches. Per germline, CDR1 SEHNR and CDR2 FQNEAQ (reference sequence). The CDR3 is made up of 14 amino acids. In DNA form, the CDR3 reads TGTGCCAGCAGCTTGGACAGGAGCAACACTGAAGCTTTCTTT. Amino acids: CASSLDRSNTEAFF. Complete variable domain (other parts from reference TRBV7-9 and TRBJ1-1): DTGVSQNPRHKITKRGQNVTFRCDPISEHNRLYWYRQTLGQGPEFLTYFQNEAQLEKSRLLSDRFSAERPKGSFSTLEIQRTEQGDSAMYLCASSLDRSNTEAFFGQGTRLTVV.

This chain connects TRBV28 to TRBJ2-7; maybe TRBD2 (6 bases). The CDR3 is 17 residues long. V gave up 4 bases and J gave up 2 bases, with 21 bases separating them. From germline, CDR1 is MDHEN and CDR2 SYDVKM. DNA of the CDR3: TGTGCCAGCAGTTCCCCGAGCGGGCAGGTCCGAGCCTACGAGCAGTACTTC. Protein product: CASSSPSGQVRAYEQYF.

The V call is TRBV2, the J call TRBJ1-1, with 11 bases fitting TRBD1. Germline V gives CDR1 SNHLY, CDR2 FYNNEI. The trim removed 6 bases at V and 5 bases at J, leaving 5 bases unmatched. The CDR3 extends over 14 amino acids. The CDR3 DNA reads TGTGCCAGCAGACCGGGGACAGGGGGAACTGAAGCTTTCTTT. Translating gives CASRPGTGGTEAFF.

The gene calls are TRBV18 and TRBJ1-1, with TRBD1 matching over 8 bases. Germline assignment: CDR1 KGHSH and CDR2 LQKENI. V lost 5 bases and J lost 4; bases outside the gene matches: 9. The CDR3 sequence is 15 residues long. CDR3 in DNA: TGTGCCAGCTCAACTCTGGACAGGGCCGTCACTGAAGCTTTCTTT. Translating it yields CASSTLDRAVTEAFF.

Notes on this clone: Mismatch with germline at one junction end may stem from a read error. CDR3 DNA sequence: TGTGCCAGCTCACCTTTGGGGGATAGCGGGAGTGTGCTCTTC. Its protein product is CASSPLGDSGSVLF. The chain links TRBV18 to TRBJ2-1; 9 bases fit TRBD2. This CDR3 has 14 residues. From germline, CDR1 is KGHSH and CDR2 LQKENI.